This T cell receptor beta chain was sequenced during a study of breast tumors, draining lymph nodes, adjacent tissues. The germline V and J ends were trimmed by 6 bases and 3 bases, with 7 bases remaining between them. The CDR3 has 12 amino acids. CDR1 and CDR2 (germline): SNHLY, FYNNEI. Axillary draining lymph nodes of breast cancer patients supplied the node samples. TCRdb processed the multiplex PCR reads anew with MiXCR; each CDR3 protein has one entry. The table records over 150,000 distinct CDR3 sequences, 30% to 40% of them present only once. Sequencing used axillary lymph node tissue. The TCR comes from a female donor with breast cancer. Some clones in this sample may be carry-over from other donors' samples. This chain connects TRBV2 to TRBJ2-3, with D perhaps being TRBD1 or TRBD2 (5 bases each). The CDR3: CASRGTTDTQYF. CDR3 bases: TGTGCCAGCAGGGGGACGACAGATACGCAGTATTTT.